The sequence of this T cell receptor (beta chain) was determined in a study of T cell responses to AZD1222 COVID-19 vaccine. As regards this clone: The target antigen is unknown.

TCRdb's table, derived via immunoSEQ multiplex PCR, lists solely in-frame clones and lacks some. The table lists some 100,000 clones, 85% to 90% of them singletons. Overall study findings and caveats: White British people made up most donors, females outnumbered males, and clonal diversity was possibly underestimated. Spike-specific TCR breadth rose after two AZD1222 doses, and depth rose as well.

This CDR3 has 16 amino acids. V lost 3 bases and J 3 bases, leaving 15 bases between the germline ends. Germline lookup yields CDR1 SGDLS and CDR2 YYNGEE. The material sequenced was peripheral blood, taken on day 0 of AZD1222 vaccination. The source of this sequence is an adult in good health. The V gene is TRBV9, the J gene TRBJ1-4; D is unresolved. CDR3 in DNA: TGTGCCAGCAGCGACTCCCTGGGGTCGGCTAATGAAAAACTGTTTTTT. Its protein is CASSDSLGSANEKLFF.